Shown below are 13 T cell receptor beta chains from a single sample sequenced in a study of blood T cell repertoires in COVID-19. Assay used: immunoSEQ multiplex PCR; TCRdb lists only in-frame clones, some missing. The sample has about 300,000 clones, about 89% seen once; the top ten hold approximately 2.4%. Sequenced: PBMCs or T cells enriched from blood (not recorded which). These receptors were obtained from a woman younger than 35 who had recovered from COVID-19.

The genes are TRBV27 and TRBJ1-6; the match to TRBD1 covers 7 bases. Looked up from germline, CDR1 is MNHEY and CDR2 is SMNVEV (reference sequence). Trimming cost V 6 bases and J 9 bases; bases outside gene matches: 11. The CDR3 covers 15 residues. The CDR3: CASSPTGSRGSPLHF. The CDR3 DNA reads as TGTGCCAGCAGCCCGACAGGGTCGCGGGGTTCACCCCTCCACTTT.

The V gene is TRBV20-1, the J gene TRBJ2-7; D is unresolved. Trimming removed 3 bases from V and 0 bases from J, with 9 bases in between. Germline V gives CDR1 DFQATT, CDR2 SNEGSKA (reference sequence). The CDR3 loop spans 13 amino acids. This CDR3 reads CSASQATSYEQYF. The CDR3, as DNA: TGCAGTGCTAGTCAGGCCACCTCCTACGAGCAGTACTTC.

This sequence joins TRBV27 and TRBJ1-2, with D possibly being TRBD1 (5 bases). The V end lost 3 bases, the J end lost 8 bases, and 19 bases lay between the germline ends. The CDR3 consists of 15 residues. Germline loops: CDR1 MNHEY, CDR2 SMNVEV (reference sequence). CDR3 residues: CASSLRDRGSEGYTF. The CDR3 coding sequence is TGTGCCAGCAGTTTGAGGGACCGGGGGTCGGAAGGCTACACCTTC.

The chain links TRBV7-8 to TRBJ2-2; 11 positions agree with TRBD1. This CDR3 has 19 residues. V lost 1 base, J lost 5 bases, and 12 bases stayed unmatched. Germline V gene data show CDR1 as SGHVS and CDR2 as FQNEAQ. DNA for the CDR3: TGTGCCAGCAGCTTAGTAAGGGACAGGGGGTATGGGCGGACCGGGGAGCTGTTTTTT. Translation: CASSLVRDRGYGRTGELFF.

This clone showed up just a few times. The rearrangement uses TRBV7-8 and TRBJ1-5, with 8 bases lining up with TRBD1. The CDR3 spans 15 residues. V shed 4 bases, J shed 1 base, and the junction held 3 bases outside the gene matches. Germline V gene lookup returns CDR1 SGHVS and CDR2 FQNEAQ. The chain's CDR3 is CASSYGQGSNQPQHF. In nucleotides, the CDR3 is TGTGCCAGCAGCTACGGACAGGGAAGCAATCAGCCCCAGCATTTT. Complete variable domain (other parts from reference TRBV7-8 and TRBJ1-5): GAGVSQSPRYKVAKRGQDVALRCDPISGHVSLFWYQQALGQGPEFLTYFQNEAQLDKSGLPSDRFFAERPEGSVSTLKIQRTQQEDSAVYLCASSYGQGSNQPQHFGDGTRLSIL.

V gene TRBV24-1 combines with J gene TRBJ1-1, with TRBD1 matching over 9 bases. The CDR3 length is 13 residues. Unmatched junction bases numbered 8, after V lost 12 bases and J lost 4 bases. Per the germline V gene, CDR1 is KGHDR and CDR2 is SFDVKD. The CDR3 DNA reads TGTGCCGCACAGGGGGCTAGGGGCACTGAAGCTTTCTTT. This translates into CAAQGARGTEAFF.

This chain connects TRBV6-5 to TRBJ1-1, with D possibly matching TRBD1 (6 bases). Deletions cut 0 bases from V and 5 bases from J, with 10 bases between. CDR3 size: 14 residues. Germline V CDR1 and CDR2: MNHEY, SVGAGI. CDR3 amino acids: CASSYSYRATEAFF. The DNA of the CDR3 is TGTGCCAGCAGTTACTCGTACAGGGCAACTGAAGCTTTCTTT.

This clone was observed a handful of times. This rearrangement joins TRBV7-9 to TRBJ1-6; D gene uncertain. With 0 bases removed from V and 9 bases from J, the gap between germline ends came to 12 bases. Germline V gene data show CDR1 as SEHNR and CDR2 as FQNEAQ (reference sequence). This CDR3 is 15 amino acids long. The CDR3 spells CASSLAREYLSPLHF. The CDR3 DNA reads as TGTGCCAGCAGCTTAGCAAGGGAGTACCTTTCACCCCTCCACTTT.

This clone has a single count. V usage is TRBV28 and J usage is TRBJ2-7; 8 bases map to TRBD2. This CDR3 region has 14 residues. Germline-derived CDR1 and CDR2 are MDHEN and SYDVKM. V was clipped by 6 bases and J by 2 bases; unmatched bases: 6. The CDR3 coding sequence is TGTGCCAGCAGGAGACTAGCGTCTCCCTACGAGCAGTACTTC. Translated: CASRRLASPYEQYF.

The V and J genes are TRBV5-4 and TRBJ1-2, with 7 nucleotides matching TRBD1. CDR1 is SGHNT and CDR2 is YYREEE in the germline V gene (reference sequence). V dropped 0 bases and J dropped 5; count of bases not matched to a gene: 7. CDR3 size: 15 residues. CDR3 region: CASSLEGTEEYGYTF. The CDR3 region has the DNA TGTGCCAGCAGCTTGGAAGGGACAGAGGAGTATGGCTACACCTTC.

This chain joins TRBV5-1 and TRBJ2-1, with a possible D match to TRBD2 (6 bases). Trimming shortened V by 0 bases and J by 5 bases, and 15 bases separated the two germline ends. The CDR3 has 16 residues. The germline V gene has CDR1 SGHRS and CDR2 YFSETQ. The CDR3: CASSLGQTSAHNEQFF. CDR3 sequence (DNA): TGCGCCAGCAGCTTGGGTCAGACTAGTGCCCACAATGAGCAGTTCTTC.

This clone turned up a few times. The chain joins TRBV28 to TRBJ2-7; tentative D call: TRBD2 (5 bases). V was clipped by 6 bases and J by 4 bases, with 16 bases between them. This CDR3 is 14 amino acids long. The germline V gene has CDR1 MDHEN and CDR2 SYDVKM. CDR3: CASREGSDLYEQYF. In DNA, the CDR3 is TGTGCCAGCAGAGAGGGAAGTGATTTATACGAGCAGTACTTC.

This chain uses TRBV7-2 with TRBJ2-3; 10 bases fit TRBD2. The CDR3 has 15 amino acids. Unmatched junction bases numbered 6, after V lost 5 bases and J lost 4 bases. Germline V gene data show CDR1 as SGHTA and CDR2 as FQGNSA. The CDR3 is CASSQLAGPPDTQYF. DNA for the CDR3: TGTGCCAGCAGCCAACTAGCGGGACCCCCAGATACGCAGTATTTT.